One sample yielded the 23 T cell receptor beta chains listed below, sequenced in a study of CD8+ T cells in alopecia areata. Following extraction, RNA underwent reverse transcription to cDNA, which served as the sequencing template. Profiling relied on immunoSEQ multiplex PCR, and the TCRdb table lists in-frame clones only, not all of them. The table includes some 82,000 clones, roughly 50% detected once. Sequencing used NKG2D-high CD8+ T cells sorted from blood. The source is a human donor with alopecia areata.

This chain links TRBV27 with TRBJ2-7; unclear D gene. The CDR3 sequence is 11 residues long. Trimming left V 6 bases short and J 6 bases short, with 9 bases between. Germline CDR1 and CDR2: MNHEY and SMNVEV (reference sequence). The CDR3 region has the DNA TGTGCCAGCAGGCGTGGCGGCGAGCAGTACTTC. It yields the protein CASRRGGEQYF.

This clone occurred once. The gene calls are TRBV9 and TRBJ2-1; 7 bases are shared with TRBD2. In germline, CDR1 is SGDLS, CDR2 YYNGEE. V lost 2 bases to trimming and J lost 3 bases; unmatched junction nucleotides: 8. The CDR3 extends over 16 amino acids. CDR3 sequence reads: CASSVGGAGVYNEQFF. The CDR3 nucleotides are TGTGCCAGCAGCGTCGGTGGTGCGGGAGTCTACAATGAGCAGTTCTTC.

This sequence joins TRBV11-2 and TRBJ2-5, with D possibly TRBD1 on 6 matching bases. CDR1 is SGHAT and CDR2 is FQNNGV in the germline V gene. The ends were cut back, 0 bases at V and 5 bases at J, with 13 bases in the middle. The CDR3 extends over 15 amino acids. DNA of the CDR3: TGTGCCAGCAGCTTAGACTACAGGGTTGTGGAGACCCAGTACTTC. Translating gives CASSLDYRVVETQYF.

This clone was recorded a few times. The chain links TRBV4-3 to TRBJ1-3; 9 nucleotides agree with TRBD1. The CDR3 runs 16 residues. With 5 bases clipped from V and 4 bases from J, the junction kept 9 bases outside the gene matches. Germline lookup yields CDR1 LGHNA and CDR2 YSLEER. CDR3 sequence (DNA): TGCGCCAGCAGCGGCGTGGTGGGACAGGGAGGAAACACCATATATTTT. Translating it yields CASSGVVGQGGNTIYF.

This clone turned up a few times. The conserved phenylalanine or tryptophan is not found at the CDR3 terminus, so this likely reflects a read error. It is unclear where the CDR3 begins or ends on the DNA, so no DNA is shown, and the CDR3 is as TCRdb lists it. The rearrangement uses TRBV20-1 and TRBJ2-7; TRBD1 was called by the table and not checked on the DNA. The CDR3 comprises 10 residues, both ends counted. Germline CDR1 reads DFQATT; CDR2 reads SNEGSKA (reference sequence). The CDR3 loop reads CSARGDRRGC.

The CDR3 nucleotides read TGTGCCTGGAGGGTGGGTAAGCAGTTCTTC. It codes for CAWRVGKQFF. This sequence joins TRBV30 and TRBJ2-1; D is undetermined. Germline V CDR1 and CDR2: GTSNPN, SVGIG (reference sequence). V lost 3 bases, J lost 11 bases, and 8 bases lay in between. This CDR3 has 10 residues.

The rearrangement uses TRBV28 and TRBJ1-2; a weak D match, TRBD1 (5 bases). Germline assignment: CDR1 MDHEN and CDR2 SYDVKM. The V gene lost 5 bases and the J gene lost 6 bases, with 7 bases spanning the gap. The CDR3 runs 11 residues. CDR3 DNA: TGTGCCAGCAGTCGAGGGGATGGCTACACCTTC. Protein product: CASSRGDGYTF.

The chain carries TRBV7-2 and TRBJ2-1, with D perhaps TRBD2 (5 bases). V was clipped by 5 bases and J by 9 bases, with 11 bases between them. CDR1 is SGHTA, CDR2 FQGNSA, per germline. The CDR3 is made up of 12 amino acids. CDR3 DNA: TGTGCCAGCAGCCCCTCGAGCGGTGAGCAGTTCTTC. Protein sequence: CASSPSSGEQFF.

The V call is TRBV7-9, the J call TRBJ1-2; D is uncertain. CDR1 and CDR2 (germline): SEHNR, FQNEAQ (reference sequence). This CDR3 region has 15 residues. V lost 4 bases and J lost 6, with 18 bases in between. CDR3 region: CASSSPLTVGDGYTF. In nucleotides, the CDR3 is TGTGCCAGCAGCTCCCCCCTAACGGTTGGCGATGGCTACACCTTC.

This clone was seen more than once but under ten times. The chain employs TRBV29-1 and TRBJ2-5, with 9 bases that match TRBD1. The J call may be wrong; the DNA end is better matched by TRBJ2-7. Germline V gene data show CDR1 as SQVTM and CDR2 as ANQGSEA. The CDR3 runs to 14 residues. CDR3 DNA sequence: TGCAGCGCCGGACGACCGGGACAGGGAGGCGAGCAGTACTTC. Its protein is CSAGRPGQGGEQYF.

There are a few counts of this clone. The chain is built from TRBV29-1 and TRBJ2-5; 10 bases fit TRBD2. The DNA end favors TRBJ2-7, so the J call may be wrong. CDR3 size: 15 residues. Germline loops: CDR1 SQVTM, CDR2 ANQGSEA. The CDR3 loop is CSVGGTSANSYEQYF. The CDR3 region has the DNA TGCAGCGTTGGGGGGACTAGCGCCAACTCCTACGAGCAGTACTTC.

This clone was seen only a few times. The rearrangement uses TRBV29-1 and TRBJ2-7; D is unresolved. This CDR3 is built from 13 residues. V lost 1 base and J 2 bases, leaving 9 bases between the germline ends. Germline-derived CDR1 and CDR2 are SQVTM and ANQGSEA. CDR3 sequence reads: CSVEGSVPYEQYF. CDR3 DNA: TGCAGCGTTGAAGGTTCGGTCCCCTACGAGCAGTACTTC.

This clone was observed a handful of times. This chain's CDR3 is CSVEEGQGGETQYF. The CDR3 bases are TGCAGCGTTGAGGAGGGTCAGGGCGGGGAGACCCAGTACTTC. The chain has TRBV29-1 and TRBJ2-5; tentatively, D is TRBD2 (6 bases). Germline CDR1 reads SQVTM; CDR2 reads ANQGSEA. The ends were cut back, 3 bases at V and 5 bases at J, with 16 bases in the middle. The CDR3 contains 14 residues.

The V and J genes are TRBV4-1 and TRBJ1-2, with D possibly matching TRBD1 (6 bases). The CDR3 consists of 15 residues. The germline V gene encodes CDR1 MGHRA and CDR2 YSYEKL. V lost 4 bases to trimming and J lost 2 bases, with 14 bases between them. This CDR3 reads CASSRVGQLNYGYTF. The CDR3 DNA reads TGCGCCAGCAGCCGCGTCGGACAGTTAAACTATGGCTACACCTTC.

This clone was detected a few times. This chain uses TRBV29-1 with TRBJ2-1; tentative D call: TRBD1 (5 bases). The V end was cut by 2 bases, the J end by 2 bases, with 13 bases between. The CDR3 covers 15 residues. CDR1 is SQVTM, CDR2 ANQGSEA, per germline. For the CDR3, the DNA is TGCAGCGTTGAACAAATAGACAGAGCCTACAATGAGCAGTTCTTC. Residues: CSVEQIDRAYNEQFF.

This sequence joins TRBV29-1 and TRBJ2-1, with TRBD2 matching 13 bases. CDR3 length: 14 amino acids. The germline CDR1 and CDR2 sequences are SQVTM and ANQGSEA. Losses at the gene ends were 4 bases for V and 8 bases for J; bases not matched to a gene: 5. CDR3 region: CSVGLAGGGYEQFF. In nucleotides, the CDR3 is TGCAGCGTTGGACTAGCGGGGGGCGGGTATGAGCAGTTCTTC.

This chain connects TRBV28 to TRBJ2-2, with D possibly TRBD2 on 6 matching bases. Per the germline V gene, CDR1 is MDHEN and CDR2 is SYDVKM. CDR3 length: 15 amino acids. V lost 3 bases, J lost 3 bases, and 11 bases lay in between. This chain's CDR3 is CASSFGGLDTGELFF. DNA for the CDR3: TGTGCCAGCAGTTTCGGGGGATTAGACACCGGGGAGCTGTTTTTT.

V is TRBV7-9 and J is TRBJ2-1; 10 positions match TRBD2. The CDR3 runs to 16 residues. The ends lost 6 bases at V and 3 bases at J; junction bases unmatched: 8. Germline CDR1 reads SEHNR; CDR2 reads FQNEAQ (reference sequence). DNA for the CDR3: TGTGCCAGCAGTCCCCCAGCGGGAGGGGGCTACAATGAGCAGTTCTTC. Protein: CASSPPAGGGYNEQFF.

This sequence joins TRBV11-2 and TRBJ2-3; 8 bases map to TRBD1. With 0 bases clipped from V and 3 bases from J, the junction kept 8 bases outside the gene matches. This CDR3 is built from 17 residues. The germline V gene has CDR1 SGHAT and CDR2 FQNNGV. The chain's CDR3 is CASSLDRTGGGTDTQYF. CDR3 nucleotide sequence: TGTGCCAGCAGCTTAGATCGCACAGGGGGAGGTACAGATACGCAGTATTTT.

This clone was detected a few times. The V call is TRBV2, the J call TRBJ2-6; 7 nucleotides match TRBD1. The length of the CDR3 is 16 residues. V dropped 7 bases and J dropped 0; count of bases not matched to a gene: 6. Germline values: CDR1 SNHLY, CDR2 FYNNEI. The CDR3, as DNA: TGTGCCAGCAAGGGACAGCCATCCTCTGGGGCCAACGTCCTGACTTTC. This sequence encodes CASKGQPSSGANVLTF.

The V gene is TRBV29-1, the J gene TRBJ2-3; D is tentatively TRBD1 or TRBD2 (5 bases each). The length of the CDR3 is 15 residues. V lost 7 bases, J lost 11 bases, and 28 bases lay in between. The germline CDR1 and CDR2 sequences are SQVTM and ANQGSEA. The CDR3 reads CSATLQAGGWEVQYF. CDR3 DNA: TGCAGCGCCACCTTACAGGCGGGCGGTTGGGAAGTGCAGTATTTT.

J is TRBJ2-3 and V is TRBV27; 9 nucleotides match TRBD1. Germline V gene data show CDR1 as MNHEY and CDR2 as SMNVEV (reference sequence). This CDR3 has 12 residues. V gave up 6 bases and J gave up 9 bases; unmatched junction bases: 4. The CDR3 coding sequence is TGTGCCAGCAGCCCGGACAGGGGCACGCAGTATTTT. Protein: CASSPDRGTQYF.

This clone was seen more than once but under ten times. The J gene is TRBJ2-1, the V gene TRBV7-2, with D hard to call. The V end was cut by 4 bases, the J end by 9 bases, with 22 bases between. The CDR3 spans 16 residues. Germline V gene data show CDR1 as SGHTA and CDR2 as FQGNSA. CDR3 sequence reads: CASSSAGLDLGREQFF. CDR3 DNA sequence: TGTGCCAGCAGCTCTGCTGGTTTGGATCTCGGGCGTGAGCAGTTCTTC.